This T cell receptor beta chain was retrieved from a study of cytomegalovirus exposure and HLA in healthy donors. For this clone: Mismatch with germline at one junction end may stem from a read error.

With 60 Vbeta and 13 Jbeta primers, the PCR was carried out. Generated by immunoSEQ multiplex PCR, the TCRdb table keeps only in-frame clones and is missing some. The profile covers under 200,000 clones, with 55% to 65% appearing a single time and over 2.5% taken by the ten largest. The CDR3 spans 14 residues. Looked up from germline, CDR1 is SGHVS and CDR2 is FQNEAQ. This chain uses TRBV7-8 with TRBJ2-3; 8 bases line up with TRBD1. Material: PBMCs. This receptor was obtained from a man aged 40-55 years in good health and CMV-seronegative. CDR3 sequence: CASSLDQGADAQYF. The CDR3 nucleotides read TGTGCCAGCAGCTTAGATCAGGGGGCAGATGCGCAGTATTTT.